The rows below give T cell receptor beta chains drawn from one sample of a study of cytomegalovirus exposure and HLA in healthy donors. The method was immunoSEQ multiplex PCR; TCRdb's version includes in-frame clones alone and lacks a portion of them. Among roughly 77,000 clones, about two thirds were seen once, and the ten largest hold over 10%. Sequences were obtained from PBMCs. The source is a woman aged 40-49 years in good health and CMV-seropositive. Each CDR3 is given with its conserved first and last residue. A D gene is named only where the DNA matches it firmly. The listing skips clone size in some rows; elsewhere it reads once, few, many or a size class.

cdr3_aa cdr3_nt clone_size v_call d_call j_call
CSVMYGQSYGYTF TGCAGCGTCATGTACGGACAGAGCTATGGCTACACCTTC NA TRBV29-1 NA TRBJ1-2
CASSPVRGYTQYF TGTGCCAGCAGCCCCGTCAGGGGGTATACGCAGTATTTT NA TRBV7-2 TRBD1 TRBJ2-3
CASSLDGGTYNEQFF TGCGCCAGCAGCTTGGACGGGGGAACCTACAATGAGCAGTTCTTC NA TRBV5-1 NA TRBJ2-1
CASSVEGLGLQYF TGTGCCAGCAGCGTAGAGGGACTAGGGCTTCAGTACTTC once TRBV9 TRBD2 TRBJ2-4
CASTNRGAVRLFF TGTGCCAGCACCAACAGGGGGGCAGTTCGACTGTTTTTT NA TRBV6-5 TRBD1 TRBJ1-4
CASSLGELVNTGELFF TGTGCCAGCAGCTTAGGAGAACTGGTGAACACCGGGGAGCTGTTTTTT many TRBV7-9 NA TRBJ2-2
CASSSGTYNEQFF TGCGCCAGCAGTAGCGGGACATACAATGAGCAGTTCTTC few TRBV10-2 NA TRBJ2-1
CASRAAGSSQPQHF TGTGCCAGCAGAGCCGCAGGGTCTTCACAGCCCCAGCATTTT NA TRBV7-2 NA TRBJ1-5
CASPPYEQYF TGTGCCAGCCCCCCTTACGAGCAGTACTTC NA TRBV27 NA TRBJ2-7
CASSESLGGYRSAFF TGTGCCAGCAGTGAATCGCTTGGGGGGTACCGCTCGGCTTTCTTT NA TRBV25-1 NA TRBJ1-1
CASSARQYTEAFF TGTGCCAGCAGCGCTCGACAGTACACTGAAGCTTTCTTT NA TRBV9 NA TRBJ1-1
CASSPAGTQYF TGTGCCAGCAGCCCGGCGGGGACCCAGTACTTC NA TRBV7-9 NA TRBJ2-5
CASSPGTGELFF TGTGCCAGCAGTCCGGGCACCGGGGAGCTGTTTTTT NA TRBV6-6 NA TRBJ2-2
CASSGGQAWPDTQYF TGTGCCAGCAGCGGCGGACAGGCCTGGCCAGATACGCAGTATTTT NA TRBV11-2 TRBD1 TRBJ2-3
CASSWGTSPRTQYF TGTGCCAGCAGTTGGGGGACTAGCCCCCGAACGCAGTATTTT medium-sized TRBV6-5 TRBD2 TRBJ2-3
CASSLDAGAGYTF TGTGCCAGCAGCTTAGACGCAGGGGCCGGCTACACCTTC NA TRBV7-9 NA TRBJ1-2
CASSLPGGGLYNEQFF TGCGCCAGCAGCCTACCTGGAGGCGGGCTCTACAATGAGCAGTTCTTC NA TRBV5-1 NA TRBJ2-1
CASSPPGETYGYTF TGTGCCAGCAGCCCGCCAGGGGAGACCTATGGCTACACCTTC NA TRBV6-5 NA TRBJ1-2
CASSQPAGSSYEQYF TGTGCCAGCAGCCAGCCTGCGGGTAGCTCCTACGAGCAGTACTTC NA TRBV7-8 NA TRBJ2-7
CASSPDAHSYEQYF TGTGCCAGCAGTCCAGATGCCCACTCCTACGAGCAGTACTTC once TRBV7-9 NA TRBJ2-7
CASSLAVRQQNSGNTIYF TGTGCCAGCAGCTTAGCGGTGAGACAGCAAAACTCTGGAAACACCATATATTTT NA TRBV7-9 NA TRBJ1-3
CSVLVGGVRREQFF TGCAGCGTTTTGGTGGGGGGTGTTCGCCGGGAGCAGTTCTTC NA TRBV29-1 NA TRBJ2-1
CASSLVTGHTDTQYF TGTGCCAGCAGCTTGGTGACAGGGCACACAGATACGCAGTATTTT NA TRBV5-6 TRBD1 TRBJ2-3
CASSERSPGGTEAFF TGTGCCAGCAGTGAAAGGTCCCCGGGGGGCACTGAAGCTTTCTTT NA TRBV6-1 NA TRBJ1-1
CASSFAGTDAFF TGTGCCAGCAGTTTTGCCGGGACAGACGCTTTCTTT few TRBV6-1 TRBD1 TRBJ1-1
CASSLAGVVNTGELFF TGTGCCAGCAGCTTAGCGGGGGTAGTCAACACCGGGGAGCTGTTTTTT NA TRBV7-3 TRBD2 TRBJ2-2
CASSVRLDAYEQYF TGTGCCAGCAGTGTAAGACTAGATGCCTACGAGCAGTACTTC few TRBV6-1 NA TRBJ2-7
CASSQGAQAGRKDTQYF TGCGCCAGCAGCCAAGGCGCCCAAGCGGGGAGGAAAGATACGCAGTATTTT NA TRBV4-1 TRBD2 TRBJ2-3
CASSARGGSPQHF TGTGCCAGTAGTGCCCGGGGGGGGTCGCCCCAGCATTTT NA TRBV19 NA TRBJ1-5
CASSGQGQGEKLFF TGTGCCAGCAGTGGGCAGGGGCAAGGTGAAAAACTGTTTTTT NA TRBV5-6 NA TRBJ1-4
CASSPRTALYGYTF TGTGCCAGTAGTCCGCGGACAGCCTTATATGGCTACACCTTC NA TRBV19 NA TRBJ1-2
CASSLQGGNTEAFF TGCGCCAGCAGCTTACAGGGGGGGAACACTGAAGCTTTCTTT NA TRBV4-1 TRBD1 TRBJ1-1
CASSQEAWSSYNEQFF TGTGCCAGCAGCCAAGAAGCGTGGAGCTCCTACAATGAGCAGTTCTTC NA TRBV4-2 NA TRBJ2-1
CASSSPPGKHQFF TGTGCCAGCAGCTCCCCGCCCGGGAAGCATCAGTTCTTC many TRBV7-3 NA TRBJ2-1
CASSLELAAGQETQYF TGTGCCAGCAGCTTGGAACTAGCGGCGGGGCAAGAGACCCAGTACTTC NA TRBV5-6 TRBD2 TRBJ2-5
CASSRDSLYSPLHF TGTGCCAGCAGCCGGGACAGCCTCTATTCACCCCTCCACTTT few TRBV5-6 TRBD1 TRBJ1-6
CAWRKDRGSYGYTF TGTGCCTGGAGGAAGGACAGGGGGAGTTATGGCTACACCTTC NA TRBV30 TRBD1 TRBJ1-2
CASSRDTGELFF TGTGCCAGCAGCAGGGACACCGGGGAGCTGTTTTTT few TRBV6-4 NA TRBJ2-2
CASSLDQGDYEQYF TGTGCCAGCAGCTTGGATCAGGGGGACTACGAGCAGTACTTC NA TRBV5-4 TRBD1 TRBJ2-7
CHTRGVADTEAFF TGCCACACCAGGGGTGTGGCGGACACTGAAGCTTTCTTT few TRBV6-5 NA TRBJ1-1
CAWSERTGDEKLFF TGTGCCTGGAGCGAGCGGACGGGAGATGAAAAACTGTTTTTT NA TRBV30 NA TRBJ1-4
CASTLRTVGWNTEAFF TGTGCCAGCACCTTAAGGACAGTTGGGTGGAACACTGAAGCTTTCTTT once TRBV2 NA TRBJ1-1
CASSSLRDSPPAYEQYF TGTGCCAGCAGCTCCCTCCGGGACTCCCCTCCGGCCTACGAGCAGTACTTC once TRBV7-3 NA TRBJ2-7
CATSGLAGGLSTDTQYF TGTGCCACCAGCGGGTTAGCGGGGGGGCTTAGCACAGATACGCAGTATTTT NA TRBV15 TRBD2 TRBJ2-3
CASSQERNSPLHF TGTGCCAGCTCGCAAGAGAGGAATTCACCCCTCCACTTT NA TRBV18 NA TRBJ1-6